A selection of T cell receptor beta chains follows, all from one sample in a study of Graves' ophthalmopathy and Graves' hyperthyroidism. Via MiXCR, TCRdb re-called the multiplex PCR reads, giving one row per CDR3 protein. The sample consists of 45,000 to 60,000 distinct CDR3 sequences, roughly half of them appearing once. Sequencing input: peripheral blood. Receptors were obtained from an adult woman with Graves' ophthalmopathy. Both conserved end residues are part of each CDR3. The order of the fields is V gene, J gene, D gene, clone size, CDR3 DNA, CDR3 protein. D genes are given only for firm matches. Only part of the rows carry a size: once, few, many, or a class if the clone is expanded.

V: TRBV6-5; J: TRBJ1-6; D: TRBD1; size: .; DNA: TGTGCCAGCAGTCCCCGGACAGGGGGCGCAGGACGAAATTCACCCCTCCACTTT; CDR3: CASSPRTGGAGRNSPLHF
V: TRBV19; J: TRBJ2-6; D: .; size: .; DNA: TGTGCCAGTGGTATGGCCGGGGGCTCTGGGGCCAACGTCCTGACTTTC; CDR3: CASGMAGGSGANVLTF
V: TRBV5-5; J: TRBJ1-1; D: TRBD1; size: many; DNA: TGTGCCAGCAGCAGGGGACAGGGCGATCGTGACGCTTTCTTT; CDR3: CASSRGQGDRDAFF
V: TRBV6-5; J: TRBJ2-7; D: TRBD1; size: .; DNA: TGTGCCAGCAGTTACCGCAGGGGGCCTCAGGAGCAGTACTTC; CDR3: CASSYRRGPQEQYF
V: TRBV16; J: TRBJ1-4; D: TRBD1; size: many; DNA: TGTGCCAGCAGCCACGCCGGGACAGGGAATGAAAAACTGTTTTTT; CDR3: CASSHAGTGNEKLFF
V: TRBV29-1; J: TRBJ2-7; D: .; size: .; DNA: TGCGGCGTTGAGGACAGCTCCTACGAGCAGTACTTC; CDR3: CGVEDSSYEQYF
V: TRBV20-1; J: TRBJ1-6; D: TRBD1; size: .; DNA: TGCAGTGCTAGAGGGACAGGGGGGAATTCACCCCTCCACTTT; CDR3: CSARGTGGNSPLHF
V: TRBV6-1; J: TRBJ2-3; D: .; size: .; DNA: TGTGCCAGCAGGACTATAGCGACAGATACGCAGTATTTT; CDR3: CASRTIATDTQYF
V: TRBV19; J: TRBJ2-2; D: TRBD1; size: many; DNA: TGTGCCAGTAGTGTCGGGACAGGGCTTCCCGGGGAGCTGTTTTTT; CDR3: CASSVGTGLPGELFF
V: TRBV2; J: TRBJ1-1; D: .; size: .; DNA: TGTGCCAGCGGGGAACAGGGTACTGAAGCTTTCTTT; CDR3: CASGEQGTEAFF
V: TRBV12-3/TRBV12-4; J: TRBJ2-1; D: TRBD1; size: .; DNA: TGTGCCAGCAGTTTAGCCACTACAGGGGGTTTCTTC; CDR3: CASSLATTGGFF
V: TRBV2; J: TRBJ2-5; D: .; size: .; DNA: TGTGCCAGCTCGGGTCTTTCGGCCCTTGAGACCCAGTACTTC; CDR3: CASSGLSALETQYF
V: TRBV15; J: TRBJ2-3; D: TRBD1; size: medium-sized; DNA: TGTGCCACCAGCAACGGACAGGAGGCAGATACGCAGTATTTT; CDR3: CATSNGQEADTQYF
V: TRBV20-1; J: TRBJ2-1; D: TRBD2; size: .; DNA: TGCAGTGCTGATGGGGAGGGCGGGTACGATGAGCAGTTCTTC; CDR3: CSADGEGGYDEQFF
V: TRBV20-1; J: TRBJ2-3; D: .; size: many; DNA: TGCAGTGCTAGAGACCGAGAGGGGGTGAGGACAGATACGCAGTATTTT; CDR3: CSARDREGVRTDTQYF
V: TRBV30; J: TRBJ2-1; D: TRBD2; size: .; DNA: TGTGCCTGGAGTCAGGTCCAGCGGGAGGGCAATGAGCAGTTCTTC; CDR3: CAWSQVQREGNEQFF
V: TRBV20-1; J: TRBJ2-3; D: .; size: many; DNA: TGCAGTGTTCGAAAACTCGGGACCGAGACAGATACGCAGTATTTT; CDR3: CSVRKLGTETDTQYF
V: TRBV29-1; J: TRBJ2-6; D: .; size: once; DNA: TGCAGCGTGGGGGACGCTCCTGAGTACTCTGGGGCCAACGTCCTGACTTTC; CDR3: CSVGDAPEYSGANVLTF
V: TRBV2; J: TRBJ2-7; D: TRBD2; size: .; DNA: TGTGCCAGCAGCCTCCTGACTAGCGGGAGTTACGAGCAGTACTTC; CDR3: CASSLLTSGSYEQYF
V: TRBV5-1; J: TRBJ2-1; D: .; size: many; DNA: TGCGCCAGCAGCTTGGGAGCGTACAATGAGCAGTTCTTC; CDR3: CASSLGAYNEQFF
V: TRBV20-1; J: TRBJ2-3; D: TRBD2; size: .; DNA: TGCAGTGCTAGTACCCCGGGACTAACGGCAGATACGCTGTATTTT; CDR3: CSASTPGLTADTLYF
V: TRBV5-6; J: TRBJ2-1; D: .; size: many; DNA: TGTGCCAGCAGCTTACAGGTAGGGGATGAGCAGTTCTTC; CDR3: CASSLQVGDEQFF
V: TRBV19; J: TRBJ2-3; D: .; size: many; DNA: TGTGCCAGTGGGGACATCTCAGATACGCAGTATTTT; CDR3: CASGDISDTQYF
V: TRBV6-5; J: TRBJ1-1; D: .; size: .; DNA: TGTGCCAGCTCGTCCGCACCGCAAAGCATGAACACTGAAGCTTTCTTT; CDR3: CASSSAPQSMNTEAFF
V: TRBV7-9; J: TRBJ1-5; D: .; size: many; DNA: TGTGCCAGCAGCTCGACAGATAGCAATCAGCCCCAGCATTTT; CDR3: CASSSTDSNQPQHF
V: TRBV24-1; J: TRBJ1-6; D: TRBD1; size: .; DNA: TGTGCCACCAGTGAACGGACAGGGGAGAATTCACCCCTCCACTTT; CDR3: CATSERTGENSPLHF
V: TRBV7-9; J: TRBJ1-2; D: TRBD1; size: many; DNA: TGTGCCAGCAGCCGCGAGACAGGGTTCAGTAACTTC; CDR3: CASSRETGFSNF
V: TRBV10-3; J: TRBJ2-1; D: .; size: .; DNA: TGTGCCATCAGTGGGACGGACAGCGACAATGAGCAGTTCTTC; CDR3: CAISGTDSDNEQFF
V: TRBV4-2; J: TRBJ2-7; D: TRBD2; size: many; DNA: TGTGCCAGCAGCCAAGATGAACTAGCGGGTTCCTACGAGCAGTACTTC; CDR3: CASSQDELAGSYEQYF
V: TRBV10-3; J: TRBJ2-1; D: TRBD1; size: once; DNA: TGTGCCATCACCCCGGACAGGGGCTACAATGAGCAGTTCTTC; CDR3: CAITPDRGYNEQFF
V: TRBV20-1; J: TRBJ1-6; D: .; size: many; DNA: TGCAGTGCTCCTAAACACACGGGGGGAGGTTCACCCCTCCACTTT; CDR3: CSAPKHTGGGSPLHF
V: TRBV9; J: TRBJ2-1; D: TRBD1; size: .; DNA: TGTGCCAGCAGCGTAAATGAAGGGCAGGGGGTTAAAAATGAGCAGTTCTTC; CDR3: CASSVNEGQGVKNEQFF
V: TRBV10-3; J: TRBJ2-1; D: TRBD2; size: few; DNA: TGTGCCATCAAGGGACTAGCGGAAATCAATGAGCAGTTCTTC; CDR3: CAIKGLAEINEQFF
V: TRBV2; J: TRBJ2-7; D: TRBD2; size: .; DNA: TGTGCCATAGGTAGCGGGGGGGGGAGCTCCTACGAGCAGTACTTC; CDR3: CAIGSGGGSSYEQYF
V: TRBV4-3; J: TRBJ1-1; D: TRBD1; size: .; DNA: TGCGCCAGCAGCCAAGATCGACAGGGGAACGCTGAAGCTTGCTTT; CDR3: CASSQDRQGNAEACF
V: TRBV20-1; J: TRBJ2-7; D: TRBD1; size: many; DNA: TGCAGTGCTAGAGACCCAGGGGGAGTACTCGACGAGCAGTACTTC; CDR3: CSARDPGGVLDEQYF
V: TRBV20-1; J: TRBJ2-2; D: .; size: many; DNA: TGCAGTGCTAGTCCCAGCGGTTACGTGGAGGAGCTGTTTTTT; CDR3: CSASPSGYVEELFF
V: TRBV20-1; J: TRBJ2-7; D: TRBD2; size: .; DNA: TGCAGTGCCAAGGGACTAGCGGACTACGAGCAGTACTTC; CDR3: CSAKGLADYEQYF
V: TRBV7-9; J: TRBJ2-4; D: TRBD1; size: many; DNA: TGTGCCAGCAGCTGGGACAGGGGGAAAAACATTCAGTACTTC; CDR3: CASSWDRGKNIQYF
V: TRBV4-1; J: TRBJ2-7; D: .; size: few; DNA: TGCGCCAGCAGCCAAGATGAAGCCGGGAGTGTGTACGAGCAGTACTTC; CDR3: CASSQDEAGSVYEQYF
V: TRBV27; J: TRBJ2-1; D: TRBD2; size: .; DNA: TGTGCCAGCAGTAGTAGCGGGAGGGCCATCAATGAGCAGTTCTTC; CDR3: CASSSSGRAINEQFF
V: TRBV9; J: TRBJ2-5; D: .; size: .; DNA: TGTGCCAGCAGACTAGTAGGAGAGACCCAGTACTTC; CDR3: CASRLVGETQYF
V: TRBV20-1; J: TRBJ2-3; D: .; size: .; DNA: TGCAGTGCTAGTGGGAGTACAGATACGCAGTATTTT; CDR3: CSASGSTDTQYF
V: TRBV9; J: TRBJ2-6; D: .; size: many; DNA: TGTGCCAGCAGCGTAACCCGAGGATCTGGGGCCAACGTCCTGACTTTC; CDR3: CASSVTRGSGANVLTF
V: TRBV15; J: TRBJ2-7; D: .; size: .; DNA: TGTGCCACCAGCAGCTCAGACCACTACGAGCAGTACTTC; CDR3: CATSSSDHYEQYF
V: TRBV20-1; J: TRBJ2-5; D: .; size: .; DNA: TGCAGTGCTAGTCAGGGGATGGGAGGACAGCCCCAGTACTTC; CDR3: CSASQGMGGQPQYF
V: TRBV20-1; J: TRBJ2-1; D: .; size: many; DNA: TGCAGTGCTAGCGGGCACTACAATGAGCAGTTCTTC; CDR3: CSASGHYNEQFF
V: TRBV29-1; J: TRBJ2-7; D: TRBD1; size: .; DNA: TGCAGCGTTGCCCCGGGACAGGAACTCTACGAGCAGTACTTC; CDR3: CSVAPGQELYEQYF
V: TRBV5-1; J: TRBJ2-3; D: TRBD2; size: many; DNA: TGCGCCAGCAGGCCCATAGCGGGCTACACAGATACGCAGTATTTT; CDR3: CASRPIAGYTDTQYF
V: TRBV24-1; J: TRBJ2-5; D: .; size: few; DNA: TGTGCCACCAGTGATTGCCTTGGGGCGGGTCCTGAGACCCAGTACTTC; CDR3: CATSDCLGAGPETQYF
V: TRBV19; J: TRBJ2-6; D: TRBD1; size: many; DNA: TGTGCCAGTATCGACAGGGGGTTCGCCGGGGCCAACGTCCTGACTTTC; CDR3: CASIDRGFAGANVLTF
V: TRBV7-2; J: TRBJ1-2; D: .; size: many; DNA: TGTGCCAGCAGCCCAAGGCGGGGGGCGCGTGGCTACACCTTC; CDR3: CASSPRRGARGYTF
V: TRBV5-4; J: TRBJ1-1; D: .; size: .; DNA: TGTGCCAGCAGTGGCGCGGCGAACACTGAAGCTTTCTTT; CDR3: CASSGAANTEAFF
V: TRBV7-4; J: TRBJ1-1; D: .; size: once; DNA: TGTGCCAGCAGCCAAGGAAGGACAATAAACACTGAAGCTTTCTTT; CDR3: CASSQGRTINTEAFF